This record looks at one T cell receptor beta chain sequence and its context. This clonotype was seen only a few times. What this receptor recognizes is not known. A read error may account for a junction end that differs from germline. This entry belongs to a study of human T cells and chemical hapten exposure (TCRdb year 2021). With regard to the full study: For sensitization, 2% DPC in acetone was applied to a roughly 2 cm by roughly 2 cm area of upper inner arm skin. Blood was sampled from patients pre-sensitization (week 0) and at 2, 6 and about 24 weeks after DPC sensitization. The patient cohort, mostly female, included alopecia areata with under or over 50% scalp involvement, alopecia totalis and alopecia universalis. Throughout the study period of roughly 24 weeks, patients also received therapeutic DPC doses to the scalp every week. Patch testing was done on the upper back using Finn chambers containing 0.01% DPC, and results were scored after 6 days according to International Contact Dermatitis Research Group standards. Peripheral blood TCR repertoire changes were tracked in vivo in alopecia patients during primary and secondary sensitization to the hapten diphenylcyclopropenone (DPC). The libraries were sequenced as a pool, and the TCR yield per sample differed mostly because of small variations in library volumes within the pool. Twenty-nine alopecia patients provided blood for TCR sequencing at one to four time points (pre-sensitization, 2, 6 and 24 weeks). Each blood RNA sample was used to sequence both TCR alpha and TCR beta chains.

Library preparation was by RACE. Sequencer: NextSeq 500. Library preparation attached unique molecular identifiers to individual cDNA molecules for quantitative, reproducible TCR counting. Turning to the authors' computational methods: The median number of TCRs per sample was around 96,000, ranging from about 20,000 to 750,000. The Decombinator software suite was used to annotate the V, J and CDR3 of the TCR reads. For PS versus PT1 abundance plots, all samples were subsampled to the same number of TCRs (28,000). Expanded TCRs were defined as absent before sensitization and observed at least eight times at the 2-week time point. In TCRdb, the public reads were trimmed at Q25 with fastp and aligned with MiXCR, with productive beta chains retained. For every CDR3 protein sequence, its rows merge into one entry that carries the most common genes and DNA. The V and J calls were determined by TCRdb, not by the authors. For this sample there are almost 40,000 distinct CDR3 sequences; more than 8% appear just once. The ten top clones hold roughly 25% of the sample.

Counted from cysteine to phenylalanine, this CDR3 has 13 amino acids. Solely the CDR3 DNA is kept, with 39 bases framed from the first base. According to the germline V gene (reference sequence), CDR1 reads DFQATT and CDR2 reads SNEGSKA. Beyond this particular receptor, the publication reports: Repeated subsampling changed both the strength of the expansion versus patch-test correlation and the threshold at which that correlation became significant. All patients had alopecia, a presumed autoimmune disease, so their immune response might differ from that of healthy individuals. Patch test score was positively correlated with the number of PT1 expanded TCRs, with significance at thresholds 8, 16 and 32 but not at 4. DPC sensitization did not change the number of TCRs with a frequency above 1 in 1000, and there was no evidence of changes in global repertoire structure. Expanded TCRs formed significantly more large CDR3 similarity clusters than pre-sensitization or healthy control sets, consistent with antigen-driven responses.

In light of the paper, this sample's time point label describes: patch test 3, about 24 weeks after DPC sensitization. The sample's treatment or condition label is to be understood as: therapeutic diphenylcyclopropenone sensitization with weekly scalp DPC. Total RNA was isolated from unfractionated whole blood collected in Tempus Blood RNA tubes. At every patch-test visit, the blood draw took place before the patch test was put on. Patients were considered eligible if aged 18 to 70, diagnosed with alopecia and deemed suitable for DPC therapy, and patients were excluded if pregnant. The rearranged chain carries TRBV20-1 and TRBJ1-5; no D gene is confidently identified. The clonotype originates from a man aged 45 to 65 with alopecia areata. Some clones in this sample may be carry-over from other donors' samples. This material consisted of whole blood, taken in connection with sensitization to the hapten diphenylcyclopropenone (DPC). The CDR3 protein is CSAREDSNQPQHF. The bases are TGCAGTGCAAGAGAAGACAGCAATCAGCCCCAGCATTTT.